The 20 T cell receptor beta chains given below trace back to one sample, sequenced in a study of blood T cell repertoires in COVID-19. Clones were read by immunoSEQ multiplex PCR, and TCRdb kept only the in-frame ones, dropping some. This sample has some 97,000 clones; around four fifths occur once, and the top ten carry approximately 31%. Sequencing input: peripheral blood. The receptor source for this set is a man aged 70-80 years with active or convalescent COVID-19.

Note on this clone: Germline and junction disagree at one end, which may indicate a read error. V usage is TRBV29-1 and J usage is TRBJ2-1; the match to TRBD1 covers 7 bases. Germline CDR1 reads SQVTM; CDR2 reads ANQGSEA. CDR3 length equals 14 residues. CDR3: CSVEGTVSYNEQFF. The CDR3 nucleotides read TGCAGCGTCGAAGGGACAGTCTCCTACAATGAGCAGTTCTTC.

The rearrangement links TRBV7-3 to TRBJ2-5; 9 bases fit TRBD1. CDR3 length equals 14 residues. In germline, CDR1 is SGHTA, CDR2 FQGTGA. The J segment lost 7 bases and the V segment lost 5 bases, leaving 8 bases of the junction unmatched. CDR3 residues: CASSPGQGTGTQYF. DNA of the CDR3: TGTGCCAGCAGCCCGGGACAGGGCACAGGGACCCAGTACTTC.

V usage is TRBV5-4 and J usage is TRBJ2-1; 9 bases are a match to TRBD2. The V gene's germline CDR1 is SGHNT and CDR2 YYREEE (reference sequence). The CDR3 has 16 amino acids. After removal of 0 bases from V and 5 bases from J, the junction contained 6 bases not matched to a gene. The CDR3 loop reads CASSLAGSGGHNEQFF. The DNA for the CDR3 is TGTGCCAGCAGCTTGGCGGGTAGCGGGGGACACAATGAGCAGTTCTTC.

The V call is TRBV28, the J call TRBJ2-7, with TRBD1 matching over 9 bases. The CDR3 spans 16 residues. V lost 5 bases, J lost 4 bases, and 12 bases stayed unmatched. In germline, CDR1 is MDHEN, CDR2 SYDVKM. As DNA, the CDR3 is TGTGCCAGCAGTCCGGACAGGGGACATCGAGGTTACGAGCAGTACTTC. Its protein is CASSPDRGHRGYEQYF.

The CDR3 DNA reads TGTGCCACCAGTGATGGGACTAGCGGGGGTTGGACGCAGTATTTT. Residues: CATSDGTSGGWTQYF. The rearrangement links TRBV24-1 to TRBJ2-3, with 14 bases fitting TRBD2. The germline V gene has CDR1 KGHDR and CDR2 SFDVKD. V lost 3 bases and J lost 9; bases outside the gene matches: 4. This CDR3 spans 15 amino acids.

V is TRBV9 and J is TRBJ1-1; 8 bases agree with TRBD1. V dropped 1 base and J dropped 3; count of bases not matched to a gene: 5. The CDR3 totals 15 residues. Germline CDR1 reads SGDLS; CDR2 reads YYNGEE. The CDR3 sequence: CASSVQGAVHTEAFF. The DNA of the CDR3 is TGTGCCAGCAGCGTACAGGGGGCGGTGCACACTGAAGCTTTCTTT.

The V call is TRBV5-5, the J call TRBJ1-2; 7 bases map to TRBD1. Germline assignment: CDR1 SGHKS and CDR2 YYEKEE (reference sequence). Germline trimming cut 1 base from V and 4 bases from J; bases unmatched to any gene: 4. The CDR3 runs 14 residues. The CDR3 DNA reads TGTGCCAGCAGCTTGACAGGGGACAGCTATGGCTACACCTTC. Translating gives CASSLTGDSYGYTF.

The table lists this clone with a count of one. The CDR3 DNA follows: TGTGCCACCAGTGATTCCGCAGGGGTCGGAGAGACCCAGTACTTC. Translation gives CATSDSAGVGETQYF. The chain uses TRBV24-1 and TRBJ2-5; TRBD1 might be the D (6 bases). Looked up from germline, CDR1 is KGHDR and CDR2 is SFDVKD. The CDR3 has 15 residues. Trimming shortened V by 2 bases and J by 4 bases, and 13 bases separated the two germline ends.

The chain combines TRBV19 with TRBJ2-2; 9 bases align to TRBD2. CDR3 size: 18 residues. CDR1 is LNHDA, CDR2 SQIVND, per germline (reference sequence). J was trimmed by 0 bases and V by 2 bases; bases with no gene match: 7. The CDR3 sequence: CASSIRLAGPSNTGELFF. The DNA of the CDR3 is TGTGCCAGTAGTATAAGGCTAGCGGGACCATCGAACACCGGGGAGCTGTTTTTT. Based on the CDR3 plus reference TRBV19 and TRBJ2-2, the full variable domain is DGGITQSPKYLFRKEGQNVTLSCEQNLNHDAMYWYRQDPGQGLRLIYYSQIVNDFQKGDIAEGYSVSREKKESFPLTVTSAQKNPTAFYLCASSIRLAGPSNTGELFFGEGSRLTVL.

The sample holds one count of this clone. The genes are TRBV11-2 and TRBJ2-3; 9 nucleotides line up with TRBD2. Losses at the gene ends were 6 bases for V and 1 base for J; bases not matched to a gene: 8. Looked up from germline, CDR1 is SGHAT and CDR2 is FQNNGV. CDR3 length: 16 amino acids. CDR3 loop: CASSLIAGVGTDTQYF. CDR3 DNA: TGTGCCAGCAGTTTGATAGCGGGAGTTGGCACAGATACGCAGTATTTT.

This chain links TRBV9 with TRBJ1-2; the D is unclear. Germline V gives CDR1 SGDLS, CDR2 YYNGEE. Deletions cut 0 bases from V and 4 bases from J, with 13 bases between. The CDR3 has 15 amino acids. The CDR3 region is CASSVGRARGYGYTF. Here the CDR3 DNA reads TGTGCCAGCAGCGTAGGTAGGGCGCGGGGCTATGGCTACACCTTC.

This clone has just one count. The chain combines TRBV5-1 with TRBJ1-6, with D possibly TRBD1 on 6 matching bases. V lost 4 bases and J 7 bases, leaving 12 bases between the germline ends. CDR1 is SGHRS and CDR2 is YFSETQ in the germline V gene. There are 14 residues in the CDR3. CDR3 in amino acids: CASSPDRNNSPLHF. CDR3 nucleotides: TGCGCCAGCAGCCCTGACAGGAACAATTCACCCCTCCACTTT.

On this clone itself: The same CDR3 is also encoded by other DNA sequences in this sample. This CDR3 is CATSRTGQLQETQYF. The CDR3 DNA follows: TGTGCCACCAGCAGGACAGGCCAGCTTCAAGAGACCCAGTACTTC. This chain uses TRBV15 with TRBJ2-5, with D possibly being TRBD1 (6 bases). The germline V and J ends were trimmed by 3 bases and 2 bases, with 13 bases remaining between them. The CDR3 extends over 15 amino acids. Germline values: CDR1 LNHNV, CDR2 YYDKDF (reference sequence).

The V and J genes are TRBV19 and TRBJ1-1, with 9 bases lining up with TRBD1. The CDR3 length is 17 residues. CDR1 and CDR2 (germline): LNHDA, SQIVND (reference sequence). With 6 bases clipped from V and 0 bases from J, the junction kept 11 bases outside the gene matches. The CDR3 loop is CASRPGTGQGLNTEAFF. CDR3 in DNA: TGTGCCAGTAGACCCGGGACAGGGCAAGGGTTGAACACTGAAGCTTTCTTT.

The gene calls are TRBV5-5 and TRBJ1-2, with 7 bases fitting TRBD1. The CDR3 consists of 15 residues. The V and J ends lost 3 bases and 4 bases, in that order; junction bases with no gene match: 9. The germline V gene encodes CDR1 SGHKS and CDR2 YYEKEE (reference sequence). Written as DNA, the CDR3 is TGTGCCAGCAGCTCGGAGGGGGCGCGTCTCTATGGCTACACCTTC. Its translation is CASSSEGARLYGYTF. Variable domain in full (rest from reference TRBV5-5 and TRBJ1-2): DAGVTQSPTHLIKTRGQQVTLRCSPISGHKSVSWYQQVLGQGPQFIFQYYEKEERGRGNFPDRFSARQFPNYSSELNVNALLLGDSALYLCASSSEGARLYGYTFGSGTRLTVV.

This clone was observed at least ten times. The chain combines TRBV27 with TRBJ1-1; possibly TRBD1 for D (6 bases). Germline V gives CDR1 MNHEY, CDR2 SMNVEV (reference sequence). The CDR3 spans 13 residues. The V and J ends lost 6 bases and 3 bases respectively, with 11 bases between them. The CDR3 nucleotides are TGTGCCAGCAGCCCCGAGGGGGACACTGAAGCTTTCTTT. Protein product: CASSPEGDTEAFF.

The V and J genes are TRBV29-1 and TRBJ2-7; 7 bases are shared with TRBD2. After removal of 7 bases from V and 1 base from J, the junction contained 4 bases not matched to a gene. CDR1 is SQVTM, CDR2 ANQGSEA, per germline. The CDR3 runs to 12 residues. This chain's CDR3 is CSAKGLSYEQYF. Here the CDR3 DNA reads TGCAGCGCCAAGGGACTATCCTACGAGCAGTACTTC.

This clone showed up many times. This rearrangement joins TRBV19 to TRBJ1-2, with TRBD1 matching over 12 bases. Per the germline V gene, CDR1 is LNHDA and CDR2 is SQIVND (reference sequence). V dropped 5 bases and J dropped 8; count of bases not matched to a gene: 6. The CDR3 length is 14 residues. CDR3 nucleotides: TGTGCCAGTAGTCCCACCGGGACAGGGGGCGGCTACACCTTC. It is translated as CASSPTGTGGGYTF.

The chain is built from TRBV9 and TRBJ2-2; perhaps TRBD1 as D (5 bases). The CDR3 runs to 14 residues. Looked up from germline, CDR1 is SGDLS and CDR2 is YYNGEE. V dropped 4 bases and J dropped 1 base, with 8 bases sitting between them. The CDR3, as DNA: TGTGCCAGCAGCCCAGGACAGAACACCGGGGAGCTGTTTTTT. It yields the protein CASSPGQNTGELFF.

CDR3 DNA: TGTGCCAGTAGCGGACAGGGTAAAAGTCAGCCCCAGCATTTT. It specifies CASSGQGKSQPQHF. The chain carries TRBV19 and TRBJ1-5; 8 bases fit TRBD1. Per germline, CDR1 LNHDA and CDR2 SQIVND (reference sequence). V shed 6 bases and J 6 bases; nucleotides not matched to a gene: 7. The CDR3 extends over 14 amino acids.